Each of the 28 T cell receptor beta chains below was sequenced from the same sample in a study of blood T cell repertoires in COVID-19. The data were produced by immunoSEQ multiplex PCR, yet TCRdb's version contains in-frame clones alone and is incomplete. The sample comprises about 110,000 clones, 88% of which are singletons, and 2.4% rests with the top ten. The sequencing input was peripheral blood. These receptor sequences come from a human donor in a cohort sampled during active COVID-19.

The rearrangement joins TRBV29-1 to TRBJ2-1, with a weak D call TRBD2 (5 bases). The CDR3 extends over 12 amino acids. Per the germline V gene, CDR1 is SQVTM and CDR2 is ANQGSEA. Trimming pared 2 bases from V and 5 bases from J, leaving 7 bases between. In DNA form, the CDR3 reads TGCAGCGTTGAACGGGAACACAATGAGCAGTTCTTC. Amino acid sequence: CSVEREHNEQFF.

Notes on this clone: Other DNA sequences of this sample code for an identical CDR3. The chain carries TRBV7-2 and TRBJ2-1, with 7 bases matching TRBD2. The trim removed 1 base at V and 6 bases at J, leaving 0 bases unmatched. The germline CDR1 and CDR2 sequences are SGHTA and FQGNSA. The CDR3 covers 13 residues. The CDR3 reads CASSLGGGNEQFF. The CDR3 coding sequence is TGTGCCAGCAGCTTAGGGGGGGGCAATGAGCAGTTCTTC.

V is TRBV5-1 and J is TRBJ2-1, with D tentatively TRBD2 (6 bases). V was trimmed by 0 bases and J by 0 bases, leaving 10 bases between them. Germline CDR1 reads SGHRS; CDR2 reads YFSETQ. CDR3 length: 16 residues. The DNA for the CDR3 is TGCGCCAGCAGCTTGGTTAGCGGAGCCTCCTACAATGAGCAGTTCTTC. It codes for CASSLVSGASYNEQFF.

This chain uses TRBV27 with TRBJ1-5; D possibly corresponds to TRBD1 (5 bases). Germline-derived CDR1 and CDR2 are MNHEY and SMNVEV (reference sequence). The CDR3 has 15 residues. V lost 2 bases to trimming and J lost 0 bases, with 8 bases between them. The CDR3 sequence: CASSLGGFSNQPQHF. CDR3 in DNA: TGTGCCAGCAGTTTAGGGGGGTTTAGCAATCAGCCCCAGCATTTT.

J is TRBJ1-5 and V is TRBV7-2, with D possibly being TRBD1 (5 bases). Germline values: CDR1 SGHTA, CDR2 FQGNSA. The CDR3 spans 15 residues. V lost 1 base, J lost 4 bases, and 11 bases lay in between. The CDR3 DNA is TGTGCCAGCAGCTTAGTCTTGACAGCTAATCAGCCCCAGCATTTT. Protein product: CASSLVLTANQPQHF.

The genes are TRBV15 and TRBJ1-5; 7 bases are a match to TRBD1. Germline CDR1 is LNHNV and CDR2 is YYDKDF (reference sequence). The CDR3 runs 14 residues. V lost 4 bases, J lost 3 bases, and 3 bases stayed unmatched. This CDR3 reads CATSTGQSNQPQHF. The CDR3 DNA reads as TGTGCCACCAGCACGGGACAGTCCAATCAGCCCCAGCATTTT.

V is TRBV19 and J is TRBJ1-1; TRBD1 matches at 12 bases. V lost 6 bases, J lost 8 bases, and 7 bases stayed unmatched. The CDR3 runs 14 residues. Germline V CDR1 and CDR2: LNHDA, SQIVND (reference sequence). CDR3 protein: CASRPGQGAREAFF. DNA of the CDR3: TGTGCCAGTAGGCCGGGACAGGGGGCGCGGGAAGCTTTCTTT.

The chain has TRBV6-4 and TRBJ2-1; TRBD2 might be the D (6 bases). V was cut by 3 bases and J by 9 bases, with 12 bases left in between. Germline CDR1 and CDR2: MRHNA and SNTAGT. The CDR3 totals 13 residues. The CDR3 DNA is TGTGCCAGCAGTGAGACAACCGGGGGTGAGCAGTTCTTC. This translates into CASSETTGGEQFF.

This clone is a singleton in its sample. The gene calls are TRBV11-1 and TRBJ2-5; the match to TRBD1 covers 8 bases. Germline CDR1 is SGHAT and CDR2 is FQDESV (reference sequence). CDR3 length: 16 amino acids. V was pared by 5 bases and J by 2 bases, with 10 bases of the junction left unmatched. CDR3 protein: CASSPRQGLIQETQYF. Written as DNA, the CDR3 is TGTGCCAGCAGCCCGAGACAGGGGCTGATTCAAGAGACCCAGTACTTC.

J is TRBJ1-6 and V is TRBV2; no clear D. This CDR3 is 15 amino acids long. V was trimmed by 6 bases and J by 0 bases, leaving 9 bases between them. Germline loops: CDR1 SNHLY, CDR2 FYNNEI. The CDR3 sequence: CASSTASSYNSPLHF. In DNA, the CDR3 is TGTGCCAGCAGCACCGCGAGCTCCTATAATTCACCCCTCCACTTT.

The rearrangement links TRBV4-1 to TRBJ2-7; D gene uncertain. Germline V gene sequence: CDR1 MGHRA, CDR2 YSYEKL. The CDR3 loop spans 14 amino acids. The germline V and J ends were trimmed by 1 base and 0 bases, with 7 bases remaining between them. The CDR3 loop reads CASSQARFSYEQYF. DNA of the CDR3: TGCGCCAGCAGCCAAGCACGGTTCTCCTACGAGCAGTACTTC.

The chain is built from TRBV7-9 and TRBJ2-1; TRBD2 is a possible D gene (5 bases). The germline V gene has CDR1 SEHNR and CDR2 FQNEAQ (reference sequence). Trimming took 1 base from V and 2 from J, leaving 9 bases between them. The CDR3 is 15 amino acids. The CDR3 region is CASSLVPSPYNEQFF. CDR3 nucleotides: TGTGCCAGCAGCTTAGTGCCTAGCCCCTACAATGAGCAGTTCTTC.

The V gene is TRBV11-2, the J gene TRBJ2-7, with D possibly TRBD2 on 6 matching bases. The CDR3 extends over 13 amino acids. Germline CDR1 SGHAT, CDR2 FQNNGV. The germline V and J ends were trimmed by 3 bases and 6 bases, with 12 bases remaining between them. The CDR3 nucleotides read TGTGCCAGCAGCTTTCCTGTGGGGGGCGAGCAGTACTTC. This translates into CASSFPVGGEQYF.

The chain joins TRBV3-1 (or the pseudogene TRBV3-2) to TRBJ2-3; no reliable D call. Germline-derived CDR1 and CDR2 are LGHDT and YNNKEL (reference sequence). V lost 3 bases and J lost 2, with 9 bases in between. The CDR3 contains 14 residues. The CDR3 protein is CASSQARTTDTQYF. DNA for the CDR3: TGTGCCAGCAGCCAGGCACGAACCACAGATACGCAGTATTTT.

This clone was found a few times. The chain uses TRBV5-4 and TRBJ2-2, with 8 bases that match TRBD1. The CDR3 runs to 16 residues. V shed 5 bases, J shed 0 bases, and the junction held 6 bases outside the gene matches. Germline CDR1 and CDR2: SGHNT and YYREEE (reference sequence). The CDR3: CASSKDRATNTGELFF. The CDR3 nucleotides are TGTGCCAGCAGTAAGGACAGGGCTACGAACACCGGGGAGCTGTTTTTT.

This clone was recorded once. V gene TRBV19 combines with J gene TRBJ1-5; D remains unclear. Germline V gene lookup returns CDR1 LNHDA and CDR2 SQIVND (reference sequence). With 5 bases removed from V and 2 bases from J, the gap between germline ends came to 13 bases. CDR3 length: 15 amino acids. CDR3 DNA sequence: TGTGCCAGTAGTGCTGGAGGTTGGGGCAATCAGCCCCAGCATTTT. Its protein is CASSAGGWGNQPQHF.

The chain is built from TRBV5-1 and TRBJ1-1; D remains ambiguous. The CDR3 sequence is 14 residues long. Germline V gene sequence: CDR1 SGHRS, CDR2 YFSETQ. The V end was cut by 0 bases, the J end by 4 bases, with 10 bases between. The CDR3 here is CASSLATSGTEAFF. The CDR3 nucleotides are TGCGCCAGCAGCTTGGCCACTTCGGGCACTGAAGCTTTCTTT. The full variable domain, rest sourced from reference TRBV5-1 and TRBJ1-1, is KAGVTQTPRYLIKTRGQQVTLSCSPISGHRSVSWYQQTPGQGLQFLFEYFSETQRNKGNFPGRFSGRQFSNSRSEMNVSTLELGDSALYLCASSLATSGTEAFFGQGTRLTVV.

The chain links TRBV5-6 to TRBJ1-1, with a possible D match to TRBD1 (5 bases). The germline CDR1 and CDR2 sequences are SGHDT and YYEEEE. V lost 4 bases to trimming and J lost 5 bases, with 9 bases between them. The CDR3 consists of 12 residues. The CDR3 nucleotides read TGTGCCAGCAGCGCGGACATGACTGAAGCTTTCTTT. Amino acids: CASSADMTEAFF.

This clone has more than one count but fewer than ten. The chain joins TRBV30 to TRBJ2-7, with 7 positions matching TRBD1. CDR3 length: 14 residues. With V trimmed by 5 bases and J by 4 bases, 11 bases remained unmatched. Germline V gene lookup returns CDR1 GTSNPN and CDR2 SVGIG (reference sequence). CDR3 residues: CAWGRAQGRYEQYF. The CDR3 DNA is TGTGCCTGGGGGCGGGCACAGGGGAGATACGAGCAGTACTTC.

This clone was detected only once. The rearrangement links TRBV5-1 to TRBJ2-3; D unresolved. From germline, CDR1 is SGHRS and CDR2 YFSETQ. V was cut by 0 bases and J by 5 bases, with 4 bases left in between. This CDR3 has 12 amino acids. The CDR3 DNA reads as TGCGCCAGCAGCTTGGCCGGAGATACGCAGTATTTT. Translation: CASSLAGDTQYF.

In its sample, this clone was seen once. The chain combines TRBV7-3 with TRBJ2-1; a weak D match, TRBD2 (5 bases). Germline loops: CDR1 SGHTA, CDR2 FQGTGA. This CDR3 has 15 residues. Trimming shortened V by 5 bases and J by 9 bases, and 20 bases separated the two germline ends. The CDR3 DNA sequence: TGTGCCAGCAGCCCCCCGGGAACTTTTGGCAGTGAGCAGTTCTTC. Protein sequence: CASSPPGTFGSEQFF.

The V and J genes are TRBV6-6 and TRBJ1-1, with 10 bases that match TRBD1. J gave up 5 bases and V 6 bases, and 12 bases lay outside the gene matches. CDR1 is MNHNY and CDR2 is SVGAGI in the germline V gene (reference sequence). The CDR3 covers 16 residues. The CDR3: CASRTPRTGGWTEAFF. For the CDR3, the DNA is TGTGCCAGCAGAACCCCCCGGACAGGGGGGTGGACTGAAGCTTTCTTT.

The chain recombines TRBV7-2 with TRBJ1-1; D gene unclear. Germline CDR1 SGHTA, CDR2 FQGNSA. V lost 5 bases and J 2 bases, leaving 12 bases between the germline ends. The CDR3 is 14 residues long. CDR3 protein: CASSLGGFNTEAFF. CDR3 coding DNA: TGTGCCAGCAGCCTAGGAGGGTTCAACACTGAAGCTTTCTTT.

Concerning this clone itself: A junction boundary mismatches the germline segment, possibly from a read error. The chain links TRBV7-7 to TRBJ2-5, with TRBD2 as a possible D gene (5 bases). Germline V CDR1 and CDR2: SSHAT, FNYEAQ (reference sequence). The CDR3 consists of 16 residues. The CDR3 sequence: CASSQEPSGVDVLQYF. CDR3 coding DNA: TGTGCTAGCAGCCAGGAACCCTCCGGGGTCGACGTGCTCCAGTACTTC.

The chain carries TRBV27 and TRBJ2-2; D possibly corresponds to TRBD2 (6 bases). The V and J ends lost 8 bases and 2 bases respectively, with 12 bases between them. The CDR3 sequence is 14 residues long. Germline loops: CDR1 MNHEY, CDR2 SMNVEV (reference sequence). The CDR3 region has the DNA TGTGCCAGCCTTCCAGGACTAAACACCGGGGAGCTGTTTTTT. Its protein is CASLPGLNTGELFF.

V is TRBV7-3 and J is TRBJ2-5; 15 positions match TRBD2. V lost 5 bases to trimming and J lost 4 bases; unmatched junction nucleotides: 2. The germline V gene has CDR1 SGHTA and CDR2 FQGTGA. CDR3 length equals 15 residues. The chain's CDR3 is CASSAGLAGGETQYF. The CDR3 region has the DNA TGTGCCAGCAGCGCGGGACTAGCGGGAGGAGAGACCCAGTACTTC.

This clone was observed once. This chain connects TRBV3-1 (or the pseudogene TRBV3-2) to TRBJ2-5, with 7 nucleotides matching TRBD2. The V gene's germline CDR1 is LGHDT and CDR2 YNNKEL (reference sequence). CDR3 length: 13 residues. J was trimmed by 4 bases and V by 4 bases; bases with no gene match: 3. Here the CDR3 reads CASSPGLGETQYF. In DNA form, the CDR3 reads TGTGCCAGCAGCCCCGGACTAGGAGAGACCCAGTACTTC.

This clone was observed once. CDR3 protein: CASTRVNYGYTF. The CDR3 region has the DNA TGTGCCAGCACCCGGGTAAACTATGGCTACACCTTC. The V call is TRBV28, the J call TRBJ1-2; D is ambiguous. CDR1 MDHEN and CDR2 SYDVKM come from the germline V gene. The ends were cut back, 7 bases at V and 2 bases at J, with 8 bases in the middle. The CDR3 runs 12 residues.